This entry describes one T cell receptor (beta chain). Its antigen remains unknown. The entry originates in a study of T cells expressing NK-cell markers. The wider study: It was from sorted CD3+CD56+NKG2C+, CD3+CD56+NKG2C- and CD3+CD56-NKG2C+ T cells that TCR beta repertoires came.

From its re-call of the 5' RACE reads, TCRdb lists each CDR3 protein once, without DNA. The sample is made up of a few hundred thousand distinct CDR3 sequences, and the top ten hold approximately 0.39% of it. Study outcomes and limitations: The study did not resolve the HCMV specificity of expanded NKG2C+ T cell clones.

CDR3 length: 15 residues. Germline CDR1 SGHRS, CDR2 YFSETQ. The chain has TRBV5-1 and TRBJ2-2; as DNA is missing, the TRBD2 call by TCRdb cannot be tested. The TCR comes from a man between 18 and 35 years old in good health. Sequenced sample: blood T cells: a sorted CD56 or NKG2C T cell subset, CD4+ or CD8+ T cells, or bulk PBMC T cells (not recorded which). The CDR3 sequence: CASSLSSSGTGELFF.